These T cell receptor beta chains were read from a single sample in a study of human T cells and chemical hapten exposure. TCRdb re-called the RACE reads with MiXCR, one entry per CDR3 protein. This sample yields 30,000 to 40,000 distinct CDR3 sequences, of which 5.5% are seen a single time; over 10% belongs to the top ten. The sample consisted of whole blood. Receptors originate from a human donor in good health. Some clones in this sample may be carry-over from other donors' samples. The CDR3 runs from the conserved cysteine through the conserved F or W. The order of the fields is clone size, V gene, D gene, J gene, CDR3 protein, CDR3 DNA. D genes are given only for firm matches. For some rows the clone size is stated as once, few or many, or as a class when expanded; others skip it.

>NA|TRBV20-1|NA|TRBJ1-2
CSARGTYGGNDYTF
TGCAGTGCTAGGGGGACCTATGGAGGGAATGACTACACCTTC
>many|TRBV13|NA|TRBJ2-4
CASSFTAEGAKNIQYF
TGTGCCAGCAGCTTTACAGCCGAGGGTGCCAAAAACATTCAGTACTTC
>medium-sized|TRBV2|NA|TRBJ2-7
CASTGTPIYEQYF
TGTGCCAGCACTGGGACACCTATCTACGAGCAGTACTTC
>many|TRBV20-1|NA|TRBJ2-7
CSASEGPYEQYF
TGCAGTGCTAGTGAGGGGCCGTACGAGCAGTACTTC
>many|TRBV5-1|TRBD2|TRBJ2-7
CASSSGGSGATYEQYF
TGCGCCAGCAGCTCGGGGGGGAGTGGGGCCACCTACGAGCAGTACTTC
>many|TRBV12-3/TRBV12-4|NA|TRBJ1-2
CASSLRYGYTF
TGTGCCAGCAGTTTACGCTATGGCTACACCTTC
>NA|TRBV12-3/TRBV12-4|NA|TRBJ1-1
CASCLGGGWTEAFF
TGTGCCAGCTGTTTGGGGGGCGGGTGGACTGAAGCTTTCTTT
>few|TRBV29-1|NA|TRBJ1-2
CSVKGPAQLRYTF
TGCAGCGTCAAGGGACCGGCGCAGTTGCGCTACACCTTC
>NA|TRBV6-2/TRBV6-3|NA|TRBJ2-3
CASSYSRRTITDTQYF
TGTGCCAGCAGTTACTCCAGACGCACCATCACAGATACGCAGTATTTT
>many|TRBV20-1|TRBD2|TRBJ2-5
CSARPRPGTSSIQETQYF
TGCAGTGCTAGACCTCGTCCAGGGACTAGCTCCATCCAAGAGACCCAGTACTTC